This T cell receptor (beta chain) was recorded in a study of a mutant IDH1 vaccine in newly diagnosed glioma. The data were produced by immunoSEQ multiplex PCR, yet TCRdb's version contains in-frame clones alone and is incomplete. The sample has just over 65,000 clones; roughly 84% are singletons. Time point of the sample: week 23, last vaccination. The investigators gave 300 ug of mutant IDH1 20-mer peptide in each vaccine dose, together with topical imiquimod. Points on this clone: Its matching antigen is unknown.

The V end lost 0 bases, the J end lost 0 bases, and 12 bases lay between the germline ends. CDR1 and CDR2 (germline): GTSNPN, SVGIG (reference sequence). There are 15 residues in the CDR3. The starting material was PBMCs, obtained from a glioma patient whose treatment included an IDH1 peptide vaccine. The clonotype was recovered from a man in his late teens or twenties with glioma. The chain is built from TRBV30 and TRBJ2-7; D remains unclear. In DNA form, the CDR3 reads TGTGCCTGGAGTGTACGCTCCCTAAGCTCCTACGAGCAGTACTTC. Translating gives CAWSVRSLSSYEQYF. The entire variable domain, with the rest obtained from reference TRBV30 and TRBJ2-7, is as follows: SQTIHQWPATLVQPVGSPLSLECTVEGTSNPNLYWYRQAAGRGLQLLFYSVGIGQISSEVPQNLSASRPQDRQFILSSKKLLLSDSGFYLCAWSVRSLSSYEQYFGPGTRLTVT.